Listed below are T cell receptor beta chains from one sample, sequenced in a study of blood T cell repertoires in COVID-19. This table comes from immunoSEQ multiplex PCR, and its TCRdb copy is limited to in-frame clones, with some not included. This sample has about 120,000 clones; 85% to 90% occur once, and the top ten carry around 6.3%. Sequencing used peripheral blood. The receptors here all came from a man older than 75 with active or convalescent COVID-19. Both conserved end residues are part of each CDR3. Clone size is shown for a subset of rows, as once, few, many or a class of expanded clone.

size | J | V | CDR3
once | TRBJ2-2 | TRBV27 | CASSPTGAGTGELFF
NA | TRBJ1-1 | TRBV12-3/TRBV12-4 | CASSFDRATEAFF
NA | TRBJ2-3 | TRBV11-1 | CASSLAGTDTQYF
NA | TRBJ1-3 | TRBV5-4 | CASSLGSGATRNTIYF
NA | TRBJ2-5 | TRBV6-2/TRBV6-3 | CASSNRGRGETQYF
few | TRBJ1-6 | TRBV28 | CASSPGQGNRALHF
NA | TRBJ2-3 | TRBV2 | CASNREYTDTQYF
NA | TRBJ1-3 | TRBV29-1 | CSVALGQGGAGNTIYF
NA | TRBJ1-4 | TRBV30 | CAWSFPGANEKLFF
NA | TRBJ1-5 | TRBV5-8 | CASSSVQPQHF
NA | TRBJ2-3 | TRBV11-1 | CASSPGTSGGTDTQYF
NA | TRBJ1-5 | TRBV30 | CAWSVLNYREGFGNQPQHF
NA | TRBJ2-3 | TRBV30 | CAWGLAGADTQYF
NA | TRBJ2-2 | TRBV7-3 | CASSQGGPQRNTGELFF
NA | TRBJ2-7 | TRBV10-3 | CAISTGTGGREQYF
NA | TRBJ1-1 | TRBV10-3 | CAISERTTMNTEAFF
NA | TRBJ1-2 | TRBV7-3 | CASSLRANRQGGYTF
NA | TRBJ1-1 | TRBV11-2 | CASRPREFEAFF